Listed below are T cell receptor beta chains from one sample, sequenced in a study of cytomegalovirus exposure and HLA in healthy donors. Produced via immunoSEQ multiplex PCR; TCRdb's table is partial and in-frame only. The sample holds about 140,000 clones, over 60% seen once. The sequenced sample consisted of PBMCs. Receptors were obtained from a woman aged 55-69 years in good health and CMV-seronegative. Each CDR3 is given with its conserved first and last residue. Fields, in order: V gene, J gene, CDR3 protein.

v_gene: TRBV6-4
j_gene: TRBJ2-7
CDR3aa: CASSDQGGGKQYF

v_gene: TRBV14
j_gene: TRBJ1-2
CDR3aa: CASSQESIEQGGYGYTF

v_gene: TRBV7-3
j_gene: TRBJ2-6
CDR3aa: CASSLWGLGGANVLTF

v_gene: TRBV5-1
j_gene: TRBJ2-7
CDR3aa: CASTFGNDRSSYEQYF

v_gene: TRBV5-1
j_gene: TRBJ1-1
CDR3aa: CASSLQGGTEAFF

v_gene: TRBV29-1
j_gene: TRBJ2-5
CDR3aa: CSVGRDRGETQYF

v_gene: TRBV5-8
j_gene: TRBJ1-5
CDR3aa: CASSSGTGDGSNQPQHF

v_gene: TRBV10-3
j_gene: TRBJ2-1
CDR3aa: CAISESGTSGSNYNEQFF

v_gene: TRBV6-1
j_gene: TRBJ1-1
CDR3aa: CASTGGGNTEAFF

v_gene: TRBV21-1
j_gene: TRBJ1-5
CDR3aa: CASSLDRDNQPQHF

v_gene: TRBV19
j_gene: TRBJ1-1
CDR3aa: CASGDSFF

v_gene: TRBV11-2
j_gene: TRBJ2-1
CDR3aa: CASSLPTYNEQFF

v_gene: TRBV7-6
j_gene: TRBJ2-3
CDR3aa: CASSQTSGGTDTQYF

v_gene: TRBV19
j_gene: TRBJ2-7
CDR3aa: CASSIAGIQDEQYF

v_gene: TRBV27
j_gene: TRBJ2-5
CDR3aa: CASSGLAGLGTQYF

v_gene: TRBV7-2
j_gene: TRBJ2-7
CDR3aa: CASREAGEQYF

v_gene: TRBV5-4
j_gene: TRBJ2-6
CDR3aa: CASSSAGAGANVLTF

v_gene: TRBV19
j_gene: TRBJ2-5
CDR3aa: CATSGLAGETQYF